The 8 T cell receptor beta chains below all came from one sample that was sequenced in a study of T cell clonotyping in hematopoietic cell transplantation. Using immunoSEQ multiplex PCR, the repertoire was profiled, and TCRdb retains in-frame clones only, with some absent. The sample yields 3,500 to 5,000 clones, approximately 20% seen once. Sequenced material: peripheral blood mononuclear cells, taken 30 days after allogeneic stem cell transplant. The source is a male patient between 50 and 60 years old who had an allogeneic stem cell transplant from a related donor, so the T cells may come from the graft donor. Some clones in this sample may be carry-over from other donors' samples.

This rearrangement joins TRBV30 to TRBJ1-1, with 8 bases aligning to TRBD1. V lost 4 bases and J lost 6; bases outside the gene matches: 4. CDR1 is GTSNPN, CDR2 SVGIG, per germline (reference sequence). The CDR3 has 12 amino acids. The CDR3 DNA reads as TGTGCCTGGATGGCAGGGGGCCCTGAAGCTTTCTTT. Its protein product is CAWMAGGPEAFF.

This chain uses TRBV30 with TRBJ1-1; D might be TRBD1 (5 bases). Germline CDR1 and CDR2: GTSNPN and SVGIG (reference sequence). V was trimmed by 4 bases and J by 4 bases, leaving 19 bases between them. The CDR3 runs to 15 residues. The CDR3 DNA is TGTGCCTGGAATAGACATGGTTCCGGGGGCACTGAAGCTTTCTTT. The encoded protein is CAWNRHGSGGTEAFF.

The chain is built from TRBV25-1 and TRBJ2-7; 7 nucleotides match TRBD2. Looked up from germline, CDR1 is MGHDK and CDR2 is SYGVNS. The V gene end was trimmed by 1 base and the J gene end by 4 bases; junction bases not matched to a gene: 7. CDR3 length: 15 amino acids. CDR3 amino acids: CASSESRGSEYEQYF. CDR3 nucleotide sequence: TGTGCCAGCAGTGAATCGCGGGGGTCTGAATACGAGCAGTACTTC.

This rearrangement joins TRBV10-2 to TRBJ1-2; 7 positions agree with TRBD1. CDR1 is WSHSY and CDR2 is SAAADI in the germline V gene. Trimming cost V 6 bases and J 0 bases; bases outside gene matches: 10. The CDR3 extends over 16 amino acids. The chain's CDR3 is CASSDNKGTANYGYTF. The CDR3 DNA is TGCGCCAGCAGCGACAATAAGGGGACAGCTAACTATGGCTACACCTTC.

V gene TRBV6-5 combines with J gene TRBJ1-5; TRBD1 is a possible D gene (5 bases). The CDR3 extends over 14 amino acids. V shed 4 bases and J shed 3 bases, with 10 bases lying between them. From germline, CDR1 is MNHEY and CDR2 SVGAGI. The CDR3 DNA follows: TGTGCCAGCAGTTCCGGGGGGTTCAATCAGCCCCAGCATTTT. Translated, it gives CASSSGGFNQPQHF.

The rearrangement joins TRBV5-6 to TRBJ1-2; maybe TRBD1 (5 bases). This CDR3 contains 12 residues. Germline CDR1 reads SGHDT; CDR2 reads YYEEEE. The V end lost 4 bases, the J end lost 8 bases, and 12 bases lay between the germline ends. CDR3 nucleotide sequence: TGTGCCAGCAGCGCAGGGTCCTCGGGCTACACCTTC. Protein product: CASSAGSSGYTF.

CDR3 sequence (DNA): TGTGCCTGGAACCCGGGGAACTATGGCTACACCTTC. This encodes CAWNPGNYGYTF. The chain combines TRBV30 with TRBJ1-2; D is unclear. Germline V lookup: CDR1 GTSNPN, CDR2 SVGIG (reference sequence). This CDR3 contains 12 residues. V was trimmed by 4 bases and J by 2 bases, leaving 8 bases between them.

A single count supports this clone. V gene TRBV30 combines with J gene TRBJ1-5, with 8 bases that match TRBD1. CDR1 and CDR2 from the germline V gene are GTSNPN and SVGIG (reference sequence). With V trimmed by 0 bases and J by 7 bases, 11 bases remained unmatched. This CDR3 region has 16 residues. The CDR3 coding sequence is TGTGCCTGGAGTGTACTGGGTGGACAGGGACGACAGCCCCAGCATTTT. This codes for CAWSVLGGQGRQPQHF.